A selection of T cell receptor beta chains follows, all from one sample in a study of CD8+CD57+ T cells in acquired aplastic anemia. Each CDR3 protein is one row after TCRdb ran MiXCR on the reads. This sample yields 300,000 or so distinct CDR3 sequences, of which approximately 57% are seen a single time; approximately 8.2% belongs to the top ten. The specimen sequenced was sorted CD4+, CD8+, or CD8+CD57+ T cells (not recorded which) from PBMCs. Source of these receptors: a human donor with severe aplastic anemia or a healthy control (not recorded which). CDR3s include the opening cysteine and the closing phenylalanine or tryptophan. D genes are given only for firm matches. Some rows mark clone size as missing; the rest say once, few, many or name a class of expanded clone.

J	V	D	size	length	CDR3	DNA
TRBJ2-5	TRBV20-1	TRBD1	.	14	CSARKGALQETQYF	TGCAGTGCCCGTAAGGGGGCACTTCAAGAGACCCAGTACTTC
TRBJ2-7	TRBV7-2	.	.	13	CASSSGPQYEQYF	TGTGCCAGCAGCTCGGGGCCGCAGTACGAGCAGTACTTC
TRBJ2-4	TRBV5-6	.	.	11	CASSLGGIQYF	TGTGCCAGCAGCTTGGGGGGGATTCAGTACTTC
TRBJ2-3	TRBV20-1	TRBD2	.	14	CSAGAGGGTDTQYF	TGCAGTGCCGGAGCGGGGGGGGGGACAGATACGCAGTATTTT
TRBJ2-3	TRBV18	.	few	16	CASSPLFRGSTDTQYF	TGTGCCAGCTCACCACTCTTCAGGGGTAGCACAGATACGCAGTATTTT
TRBJ2-5	TRBV9	TRBD2	few	15	CASSAGTSSAETQYF	TGTGCCAGCAGCGCCGGGACTAGTAGCGCAGAGACCCAGTACTTC
TRBJ2-3	TRBV7-3	TRBD1	.	14	CASSSTGEPDTQYF	TGTGCCAGCAGCTCGACAGGGGAGCCAGATACGCAGTATTTT
TRBJ2-5	TRBV20-1	TRBD1	.	13	CSANDRGDQPQYF	TGCAGTGCTAATGACAGGGGGGATCAGCCCCAGTACTTC
TRBJ1-1	TRBV7-3	.	many	14	CASSLRQMNTEAFF	TGTGCCAGCAGCTTACGGCAGATGAACACTGAAGCTTTCTTT
TRBJ2-7	TRBV9	TRBD1	.	15	CASSFGTGRANEQYF	TGTGCCAGCAGCTTCGGGACAGGACGAGCTAACGAGCAGTACTTC
TRBJ2-2	TRBV9	.	.	16	CASSVYGDVITGELFF	TGTGCCAGCAGCGTATATGGCGATGTCATCACCGGGGAGCTGTTTTTT
TRBJ2-1	TRBV7-2	.	.	12	CASSSTGNEQFF	TGTGCCAGCAGCTCCACAGGAAATGAGCAGTTCTTC
TRBJ1-2	TRBV10-3	.	.	11	CAISSPIGYTF	TGTGCCATCAGTAGCCCTATTGGCTACACCTTC
TRBJ1-5	TRBV7-8	TRBD1	many	15	CASLPGQGALGPQHF	TGTGCCAGCCTACCGGGACAGGGGGCTTTGGGGCCCCAGCATTTT
TRBJ2-7	TRBV29-1	TRBD2	.	14	CSAVTSASIYEQYF	TGCAGCGCGGTGACTAGCGCGAGTATATACGAGCAGTACTTC
TRBJ1-1	TRBV6-5	.	few	15	CASSGFRQGRTEAFF	TGTGCCAGCAGTGGCTTCAGGCAGGGGAGGACTGAAGCTTTCTTT
TRBJ1-5	TRBV7-2	.	.	13	CASSLTGSEPQHF	TGTGCCAGCAGCTTAACAGGGTCGGAGCCCCAGCATTTT
TRBJ2-7	TRBV7-9	.	few	16	CASSLGGGGGSYEQYF	TGTGCCAGCAGTTTAGGGGGAGGGGGGGGGTCTTACGAGCAGTACTTC
TRBJ1-1	TRBV11-3	.	.	16	CASSPILTEINTEAFF	TGTGCCAGCAGCCCAATCCTCACCGAGATAAACACTGAAGCTTTCTTT
TRBJ1-1	TRBV25-1	.	.	14	CASRIGTVNTEAFF	TGTGCCAGCAGGATAGGGACGGTGAACACTGAAGCTTTCTTT
TRBJ2-7	TRBV7-2	TRBD1	once	15	CASSQHRDRSYEQYF	TGTGCCAGCAGCCAGCACCGGGACAGGTCGTACGAGCAGTACTTC
TRBJ1-2	TRBV6-2/TRBV6-3	TRBD1	.	16	CASSYPRRQGNYGYTF	TGTGCCAGCAGTTACCCCCGGAGACAGGGGAACTATGGCTACACCTTC
TRBJ2-7	TRBV5-1	.	.	14	CASSLAGAFGEQYF	TGCGCCAGCAGCTTGGCAGGGGCCTTCGGCGAGCAGTACTTC